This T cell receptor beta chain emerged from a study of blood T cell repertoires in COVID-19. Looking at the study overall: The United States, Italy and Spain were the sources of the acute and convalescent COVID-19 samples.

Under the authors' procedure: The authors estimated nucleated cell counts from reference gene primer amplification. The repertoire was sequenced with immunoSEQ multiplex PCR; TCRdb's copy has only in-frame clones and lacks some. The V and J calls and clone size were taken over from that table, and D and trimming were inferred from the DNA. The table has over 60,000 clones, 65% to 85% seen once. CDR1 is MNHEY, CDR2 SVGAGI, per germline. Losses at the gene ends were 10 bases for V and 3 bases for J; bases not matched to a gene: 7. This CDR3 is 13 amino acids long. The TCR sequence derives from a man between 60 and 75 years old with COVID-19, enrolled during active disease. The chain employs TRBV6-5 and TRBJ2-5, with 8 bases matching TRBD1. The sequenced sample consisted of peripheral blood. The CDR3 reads CATTDRVKETQYF. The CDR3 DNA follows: TGTGCCACCACGGACAGGGTGAAAGAGACCCAGTACTTC.